This T cell receptor beta chain stems from a study of T cells after yellow fever vaccination. In this sample, this clonotype turned up many times. This CDR3 contains 13 residues. V lost 5 bases and J lost 10; bases outside the gene matches: 6. Germline-derived CDR1 and CDR2 are SGHVS and FNYEAQ. MiXCR, applied by TCRdb to the 5' RACE reads, yields one record per CDR3 protein. In the table there are approximately 250,000 distinct CDR3 sequences, 3.6% of which are singletons. The J gene is TRBJ2-1, the V gene TRBV7-6; 9 positions match TRBD2. Sequenced here: PBMCs, sampled 15 days after the yellow fever booster vaccination. This TCR was sampled from a man younger than 35 who received the YFV17D yellow fever vaccine. CDR3 sequence reads: CASSIDSGGEQFF. CDR3 DNA sequence: TGTGCCAGCAGCATCGATAGCGGGGGAGAGCAGTTCTTC.